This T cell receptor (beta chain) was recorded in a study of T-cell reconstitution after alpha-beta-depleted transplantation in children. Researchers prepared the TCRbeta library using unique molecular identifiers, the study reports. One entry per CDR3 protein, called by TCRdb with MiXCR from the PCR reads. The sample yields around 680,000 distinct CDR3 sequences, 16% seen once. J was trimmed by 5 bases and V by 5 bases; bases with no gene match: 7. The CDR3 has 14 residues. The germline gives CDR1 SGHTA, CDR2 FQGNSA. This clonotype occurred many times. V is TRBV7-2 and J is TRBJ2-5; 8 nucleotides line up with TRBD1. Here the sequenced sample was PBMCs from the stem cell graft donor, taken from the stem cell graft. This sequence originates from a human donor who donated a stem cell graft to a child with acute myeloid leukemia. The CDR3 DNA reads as TGTGCCAGCAGCGATACAGGGGGGACTGAGACCCAGTACTTC. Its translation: CASSDTGGTETQYF.